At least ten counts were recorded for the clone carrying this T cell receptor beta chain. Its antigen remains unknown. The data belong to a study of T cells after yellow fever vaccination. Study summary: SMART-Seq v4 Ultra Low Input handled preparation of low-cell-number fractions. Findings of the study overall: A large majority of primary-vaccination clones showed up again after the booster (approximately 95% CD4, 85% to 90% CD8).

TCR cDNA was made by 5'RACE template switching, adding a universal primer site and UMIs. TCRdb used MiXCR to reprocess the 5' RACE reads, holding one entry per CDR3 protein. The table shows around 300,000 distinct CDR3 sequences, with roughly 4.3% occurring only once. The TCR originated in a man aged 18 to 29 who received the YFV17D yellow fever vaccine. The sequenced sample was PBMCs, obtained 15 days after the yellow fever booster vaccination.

Here the CDR3 DNA reads TGTGCCAGCAGCCTGGACTCAACCCCAGATACGCAGTATTTT. It encodes CASSLDSTPDTQYF. The chain links TRBV7-9 to TRBJ2-3; TRBD2 might be the D (5 bases). Germline loops: CDR1 SEHNR, CDR2 FQNEAQ (reference sequence). The length of the CDR3 is 14 residues. The V and J ends lost 5 bases and 4 bases respectively, with 13 bases between them.